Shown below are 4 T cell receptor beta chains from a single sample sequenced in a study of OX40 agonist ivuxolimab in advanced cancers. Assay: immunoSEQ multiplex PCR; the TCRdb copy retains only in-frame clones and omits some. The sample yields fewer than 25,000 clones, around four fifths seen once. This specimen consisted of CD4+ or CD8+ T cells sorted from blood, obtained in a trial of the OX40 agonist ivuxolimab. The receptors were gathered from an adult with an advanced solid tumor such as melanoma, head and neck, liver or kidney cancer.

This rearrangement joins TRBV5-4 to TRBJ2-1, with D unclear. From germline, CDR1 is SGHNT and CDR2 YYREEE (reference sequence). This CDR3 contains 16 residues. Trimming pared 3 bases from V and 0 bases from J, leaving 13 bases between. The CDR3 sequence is CASSYDPLSSYNEQFF. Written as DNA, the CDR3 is TGTGCCAGCAGCTACGACCCCTTAAGCTCCTACAATGAGCAGTTCTTC.

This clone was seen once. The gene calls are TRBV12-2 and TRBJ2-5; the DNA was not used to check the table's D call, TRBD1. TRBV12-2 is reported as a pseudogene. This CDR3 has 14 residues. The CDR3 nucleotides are TGTGCAAGTCGCTTAGCGAACAGGAAAGAGACCCAGTACTTC. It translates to CASRLANRKETQYF.

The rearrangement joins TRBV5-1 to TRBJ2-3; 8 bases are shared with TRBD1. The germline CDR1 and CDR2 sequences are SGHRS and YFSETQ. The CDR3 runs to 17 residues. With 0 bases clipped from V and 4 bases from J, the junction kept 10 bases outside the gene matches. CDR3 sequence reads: CASSLEEVVRGPDTQYF. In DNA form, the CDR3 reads TGCGCCAGCAGCTTGGAAGAGGTGGTCAGGGGGCCAGATACGCAGTATTTT.

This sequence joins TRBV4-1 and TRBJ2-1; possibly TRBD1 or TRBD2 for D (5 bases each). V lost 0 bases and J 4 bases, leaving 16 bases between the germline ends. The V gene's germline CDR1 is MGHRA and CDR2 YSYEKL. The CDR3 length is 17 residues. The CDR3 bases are TGCGCCAGCAGCCAAGAGTGGGCGAGGGGCCCTTACAATGAGCAGTTCTTC. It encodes CASSQEWARGPYNEQFF.